The 10 T cell receptor beta chains below come from one sample, sequenced in a study of molecular identifiers for immune sequencing clone quantification (dated by TCRdb to 2017 to 2018). Library generation was performed with PCR. TCRdb records Illumina HiSeq 4000 as the sequencer. TCRdb reprocessing: public reads trimmed at Q25 with fastp, clones called with MiXCR, in-frame beta chains kept. Rows with a matching CDR3 protein are joined into one entry that keeps the most common DNA and genes. A total of just under 650,000 distinct CDR3 sequences appear in this sample, 15% to 20% of them only once. The ten most abundant clones make up roughly 0.85% of the sample. What was sequenced was naive CD8+ T cells from blood, with Jurkat cell RNA spiked in. The sample's cell subset or site label, decoded: FACS-sorted CD8+CD4-CCR7+CD45RA+ naive T cells. The origin of the receptors is a human donor in good health. Some libraries in this study had Jurkat cell RNA spiked in.

A few counts support this clonotype. The chain is built from TRBV6-1 and TRBJ1-1; TRBD1 matches 8 bases. This CDR3 region has 15 residues. J gave up 0 bases and V 3 bases, and 3 bases lay outside the gene matches. Germline V gives CDR1 MNHNS, CDR2 SASEGT. CDR3 bases: TGTGCCAGCAGTGACGGGACAGGTCTGAACACTGAAGCTTTCTTT. Protein: CASSDGTGLNTEAFF.

This clonotype was counted a few times. The chain carries TRBV7-7 and TRBJ2-2, with D tentatively TRBD1 (6 bases). This CDR3 region has 14 residues. Germline CDR1 is SSHAT and CDR2 is FNYEAQ (reference sequence). V was cut by 5 bases and J by 6 bases, with 13 bases left in between. The CDR3 region has the DNA TGTGCCAGCAGCCCAATACAGGGTTCCGGGGAGCTGTTTTTT. Its protein product is CASSPIQGSGELFF.

This clonotype was counted many times. This rearrangement joins TRBV21-1 to TRBJ2-4; the table's TRBD1 call for D was not verified on the DNA. TRBV21-1 is shown as a pseudogene. CDR3 size: 14 residues. The CDR3 region is CAGESRGAKNIQYF. CDR3 bases: TGTGCCGGAGAGTCAAGGGGGGCCAAAAACATTCAGTACTTC.

This clonotype was seen more than once but under ten times. The CDR3 is CAISDPGLNTGELFF. The CDR3 DNA reads as TGTGCCATCAGCGACCCGGGCCTCAACACCGGGGAGCTGTTTTTT. The V and J genes are TRBV10-3 and TRBJ2-2; D is unresolved. Deletions cut 6 bases from V and 2 bases from J, with 13 bases between. CDR3 length: 15 amino acids. Germline V gene sequence: CDR1 ENHRY, CDR2 SYGVKD.

This clonotype appeared many times. The rearrangement links TRBV19 to TRBJ2-5; 7 nucleotides align to TRBD2. Germline trimming cut 3 bases from V and 2 bases from J; bases unmatched to any gene: 9. The CDR3 extends over 16 amino acids. Germline V gene data show CDR1 as LNHDA and CDR2 as SQIVND (reference sequence). As DNA, the CDR3 is TGTGCCAGTAGTATTGGTACGGGAGGCCGTCAAGAGACCCAGTACTTC. Translation gives CASSIGTGGRQETQYF.

This clonotype was recorded at least ten times. The J gene is TRBJ1-1, the V gene TRBV10-3; the D is unclear. The germline V gene has CDR1 ENHRY and CDR2 SYGVKD. The CDR3 is 13 residues long. V lost 10 bases, J lost 0 bases, and 12 bases lay in between. CDR3 bases: TGTGCCACCGGCCCGCCCTTGAACACTGAAGCTTTCTTT. It translates to CATGPPLNTEAFF.

The chain joins TRBV6-1 to TRBJ2-7, with D possibly called TRBD1 or TRBD2 (7 bases each). Trimming cost V 0 bases and J 3 bases, with 15 bases left between them. The CDR3 loop spans 16 amino acids. CDR1 and CDR2 from the germline V gene are MNHNS and SASEGT. CDR3 bases: TGTGCCAGCAGTGAAGCGCAGGGGGGGCGCGACTACGAGCAGTACTTC. It yields the protein CASSEAQGGRDYEQYF.

This clonotype has only a few counts. V is TRBV12-1 and J is TRBJ2-3; no check of the table's D call, TRBD1, against the DNA was made. TRBV12-1 is an annotated pseudogene. CDR3 length equals 13 residues. The CDR3 loop reads CASSFGGLDTQYF. The CDR3 DNA follows: TGTGCCAGCAGCTTCGGGGGGCTAGATACGCAGTATTTT.

There are many counts of this clonotype. The chain employs TRBV7-9 and TRBJ1-4; D might be TRBD1 (6 bases). V lost 5 bases and J lost 7, with 11 bases in between. Germline-derived CDR1 and CDR2 are SEHNR and FQNEAQ (reference sequence). The CDR3 loop spans 13 amino acids. As DNA, the CDR3 is TGTGCCAGCAGCCGAGGACAGCTTGAAAAACTGTTTTTT. Translating it yields CASSRGQLEKLFF.

At least ten counts were recorded for this clonotype. The chain employs TRBV5-8 and TRBJ1-4; D not certain. Trimming cost V 0 bases and J 5 bases, with 5 bases left between them. Per germline, CDR1 SGHTS and CDR2 YDEGEE. The CDR3 is 13 amino acids. CDR3 sequence (DNA): TGTGCCAGCAGCTTGGTGACAAATGAAAAACTGTTTTTT. It encodes CASSLVTNEKLFF.